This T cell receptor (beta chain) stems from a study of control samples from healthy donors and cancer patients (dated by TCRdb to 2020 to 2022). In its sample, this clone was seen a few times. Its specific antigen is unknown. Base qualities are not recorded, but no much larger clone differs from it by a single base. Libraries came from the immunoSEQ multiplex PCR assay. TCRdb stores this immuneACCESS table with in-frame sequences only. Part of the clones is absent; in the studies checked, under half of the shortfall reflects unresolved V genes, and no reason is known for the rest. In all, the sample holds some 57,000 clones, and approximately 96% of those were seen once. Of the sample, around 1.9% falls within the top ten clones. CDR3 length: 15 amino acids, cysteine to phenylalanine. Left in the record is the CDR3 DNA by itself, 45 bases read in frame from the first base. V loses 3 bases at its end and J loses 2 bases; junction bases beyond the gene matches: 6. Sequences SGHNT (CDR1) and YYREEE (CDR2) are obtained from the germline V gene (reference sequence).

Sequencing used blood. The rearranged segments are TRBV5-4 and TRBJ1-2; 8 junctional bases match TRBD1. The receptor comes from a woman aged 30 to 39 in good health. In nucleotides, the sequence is TGTGCCAGCAGCTCCCCGGGACAGGAGAACTATGGCTACACCTTC. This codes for CASSSPGQENYGYTF.